A selection of T cell receptor beta chains follows, all from one sample in a study of blood T cell repertoires in COVID-19. The method was immunoSEQ multiplex PCR; TCRdb's version includes in-frame clones alone and lacks a portion of them. The sample yields around 360,000 clones, more than 75% seen once. Material: peripheral blood. All receptors derive from a woman aged 25 to 39 with COVID-19, enrolled during active disease. CDR3s include the opening cysteine and the closing phenylalanine or tryptophan. Fields, in order: V gene, clone size, D gene, J gene, CDR3 DNA, CDR3 protein. D genes are given only for firm matches. Clone size appears in some rows only: once, few, many, or a class for an expanded clone.

TRBV4-3	.	TRBD1	TRBJ2-7	TGCGCCAGCAGCCAAGACAGGGGGCTAGGGGAGCAGTACTTC	CASSQDRGLGEQYF
TRBV20-1	.	.	TRBJ2-5	TGCAGTGCTAGTGCAGGACTGCAAGAGACCCAGTACTTC	CSASAGLQETQYF
TRBV4-2	few	TRBD2	TRBJ2-3	TGTGCCAGCAGCCCTGAGCAGACTAGCGGAGCAGATACGCAGTATTTT	CASSPEQTSGADTQYF
TRBV3-1/TRBV3-2	.	.	TRBJ2-3	TGTGCCAGCAGCCAGGGAGGAAGCACAGATACGCAGTATTTT	CASSQGGSTDTQYF
TRBV3-1/TRBV3-2	few	.	TRBJ1-2	TGTGCCAGCAGCCTCTTAATGGGGAGCGACGGCTACACCTTC	CASSLLMGSDGYTF
TRBV18	.	TRBD1	TRBJ2-2	TGTGCCAGCTCAACGGACAGGGGGAACACCGGGGAGCTGTTTTTT	CASSTDRGNTGELFF
TRBV4-3	few	.	TRBJ2-7	TGCGCCAGCAGCCGAGGGCATCTCTCCTACGAGCAGTACTTC	CASSRGHLSYEQYF
TRBV10-1	.	.	TRBJ2-7	TGCGCCAGCAGTGAGTCCGCGTACCTCGGCGAGCAGTACTTC	CASSESAYLGEQYF
TRBV9	.	TRBD1	TRBJ2-7	TGTGCCAGCAGCGTGTCAATGGATCCAGGGGGAGAGCAGTACTTC	CASSVSMDPGGEQYF
TRBV10-1	.	.	TRBJ2-7	TGCGCCAGCAGCCGGGGTCCCCACGAGCAGTACTTC	CASSRGPHEQYF
TRBV28	once	TRBD1	TRBJ1-2	TGTGCCAGCAGTTTACATGACAGGGGCCATGGCTACACCTTC	CASSLHDRGHGYTF
TRBV6-2/TRBV6-3	.	TRBD1	TRBJ1-6	TGTGCCAGCAGTTCGATGAGGGGGCGACTTACGTATTCACCCCTCCACTTT	CASSSMRGRLTYSPLHF
TRBV6-5	.	.	TRBJ1-3	TGTGCCAGCAGTTATGACGGGTACTCTGGAAACACCATATATTTT	CASSYDGYSGNTIYF
TRBV28	few	TRBD1	TRBJ2-5	TGTGCCAGCAGTCCTACCGGGACAGGGACGAAGACCCAGTACTTC	CASSPTGTGTKTQYF
TRBV6-6	.	.	TRBJ1-4	TGTGCCAGCTTTCACAGTAATAATGAAAAACTGTTTTTT	CASFHSNNEKLFF
TRBV19	once	.	TRBJ1-1	TGTGCCAGTAGTTCGCAGACAGCCATGAACACTGAAGCTTTCTTT	CASSSQTAMNTEAFF
TRBV12-2	.	.	TRBJ2-2	TGTGCAAGTCGGCGGACAGACACCGGGGAGCTGTTTTTT	CASRRTDTGELFF